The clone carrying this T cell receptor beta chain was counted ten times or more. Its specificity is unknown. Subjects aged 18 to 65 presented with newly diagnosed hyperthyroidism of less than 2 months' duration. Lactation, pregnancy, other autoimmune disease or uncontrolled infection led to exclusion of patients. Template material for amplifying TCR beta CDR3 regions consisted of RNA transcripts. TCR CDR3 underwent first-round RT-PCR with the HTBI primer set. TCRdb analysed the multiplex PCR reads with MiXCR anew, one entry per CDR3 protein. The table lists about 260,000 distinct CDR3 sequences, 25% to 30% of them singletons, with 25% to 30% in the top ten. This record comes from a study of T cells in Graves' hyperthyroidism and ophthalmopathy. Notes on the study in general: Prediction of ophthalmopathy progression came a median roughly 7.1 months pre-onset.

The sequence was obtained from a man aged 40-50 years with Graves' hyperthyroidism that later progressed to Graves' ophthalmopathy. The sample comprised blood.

The CDR3 region has the DNA TGCAGTGCAAGGGGGGGACTCCGCTACGAGCAGTACTTC. It yields the protein CSARGGLRYEQYF. The V gene is TRBV20-1, the J gene TRBJ2-7; TRBD2 might be the D (7 bases). This CDR3 is 13 amino acids long. Germline V CDR1 and CDR2: DFQATT, SNEGSKA (reference sequence). V was cut by 6 bases and J by 3 bases, with 15 bases left in between.